Shown below are 31 T cell receptor beta chains from a single sample sequenced in a study of shared clonotypes between healthy human individuals. Method: immunoSEQ multiplex PCR; TCRdb's copy keeps in-frame clones and lacks some. The repertoire consists of hundreds of thousands of clones, with 80% to 95% occurring once and the leading ten covering approximately 25%. Naive CD8 populations comprised CD45RO-negative cells positively selected for CCR7, excluding terminally differentiated effector memory CD45RA+ cells. The source material was naive CD8+ T cells sorted from blood. The receptor set was obtained from a man aged 30-40 years in good health.

CDR3 amino acids: CASSLRPGLGVYNEQFF. In nucleotides, the CDR3 is TGTGCCAGCAGCCTACGGCCGGGACTAGGAGTCTACAATGAGCAGTTCTTC. The genes are TRBV13 and TRBJ2-1; 8 bases align to TRBD2. Losses at the gene ends were 5 bases for V and 3 bases for J; bases not matched to a gene: 12. CDR3 length: 17 residues. Germline V gene data show CDR1 as PRHDT and CDR2 as FYEKMQ (reference sequence).

This clone appeared once. The chain has TRBV11-3 and TRBJ2-1, with 7 bases aligning to TRBD1. CDR1 is SGHNT and CDR2 is YENEEA in the germline V gene. V was pared by 5 bases and J by 9 bases, with 7 bases of the junction left unmatched. This CDR3 comprises 13 residues. CDR3 DNA: TGTGCCAGCAGCCAGGGGACAGTAGGTGAGCAGTTCTTC. Encoded protein: CASSQGTVGEQFF.

The J gene is TRBJ2-6, the V gene TRBV2; unclear D gene. CDR1 and CDR2 (germline): SNHLY, FYNNEI. The V and J ends lost 11 bases and 0 bases respectively, with 20 bases between them. CDR3 length: 17 amino acids. CDR3 coding DNA: TGTGCCTGGTTTCCGAGCTCCGACCTCTCTGGGGCCAACGTCCTGACTTTC. It is translated as CAWFPSSDLSGANVLTF.

This clone was seen just once. In the same sample, other DNA sequences code for this CDR3. The rearrangement links TRBV30 to TRBJ2-7, with 7 bases lining up with TRBD1. J was trimmed by 4 bases and V by 2 bases; bases with no gene match: 5. Germline V CDR1 and CDR2: GTSNPN, SVGIG (reference sequence). This CDR3 is built from 13 residues. CDR3 coding DNA: TGTGCCTGGAGTATCGGGACAGATTACGAGCAGTACTTC. Protein product: CAWSIGTDYEQYF.

The rearrangement uses TRBV28 and TRBJ2-4; 7 bases line up with TRBD2. Trimming at V came to 2 bases and at J to 0 bases, leaving 10 bases not matched to a gene. This CDR3 is built from 18 residues. CDR1 MDHEN and CDR2 SYDVKM come from the germline V gene. CDR3 nucleotides: TGTGCCAGCAGTTTAGGCCGGCGGGGGTCTCTAGCCAAAAACATTCAGTACTTC. Translation: CASSLGRRGSLAKNIQYF. Full variable domain (remainder filled in from reference TRBV28 and TRBJ2-4): DVKVTQSSRYLVKRTGEKVFLECVQDMDHENMFWYRQDPGLGLRLIYFSYDVKMKEKGDIPEGYSVSREKKERFSLILESASTNQTSMYLCASSLGRRGSLAKNIQYFGAGTRLSVL.

This clone appeared once. The gene calls are TRBV28 and TRBJ2-7; D unclear. The germline V gene encodes CDR1 MDHEN and CDR2 SYDVKM. The ends were cut back, 6 bases at V and 2 bases at J, with 17 bases in the middle. The CDR3 loop spans 15 amino acids. The CDR3 spells CASSFAGQYPYEQYF. In nucleotides, the CDR3 is TGTGCCAGCAGCTTCGCCGGCCAGTACCCCTACGAGCAGTACTTC.

V gene TRBV19 combines with J gene TRBJ2-1; D not resolved. V was shortened by 5 bases and J by 0 bases, with 8 bases between the two germline ends. The V gene's germline CDR1 is LNHDA and CDR2 SQIVND (reference sequence). The CDR3 runs to 14 residues. CDR3 sequence: CASSHPGSYNEQFF. Here the CDR3 DNA reads TGTGCCAGTAGTCACCCAGGCTCCTACAATGAGCAGTTCTTC.

Here the CDR3 reads CASSQGGAWGSSYGYTF. CDR3 DNA: TGTGCCAGCAGCCAGGGGGGGGCTTGGGGCTCTTCCTATGGCTACACCTTC. This sequence joins TRBV27 and TRBJ1-2; TRBD1 agrees at 7 bases. The germline V gene has CDR1 MNHEY and CDR2 SMNVEV (reference sequence). The CDR3 covers 17 residues. Germline trimming cut 6 bases from V and 4 bases from J; bases unmatched to any gene: 17.

This chain connects TRBV27 to TRBJ2-7; no firm D call. V lost 6 bases, J lost 3 bases, and 15 bases lay in between. This CDR3 region has 14 residues. Germline CDR1 reads MNHEY; CDR2 reads SMNVEV (reference sequence). Written as DNA, the CDR3 is TGTGCCAGCAGCCCGGGTTCTGGGTTCTACGAGCAGTACTTC. Translated, it gives CASSPGSGFYEQYF.

The rearrangement joins TRBV7-2 to TRBJ2-7; TRBD2 is a possible D gene (5 bases). Germline-derived CDR1 and CDR2 are SGHTA and FQGNSA. V lost 5 bases and J lost 3, with 20 bases in between. This CDR3 contains 16 residues. CDR3 bases: TGTGCCAGCAGCATTAGCGCGAGGGCCGATCTCTACGAGCAGTACTTC. Translation gives CASSISARADLYEQYF. The complete variable domain, with remaining parts taken from reference TRBV7-2 and TRBJ2-7, reads GAGVSQSPSNKVTEKGKDVELRCDPISGHTALYWYRQSLGQGLEFLIYFQGNSAPDKSGLPSDRFSAERTGGSVSTLTIQRTQQEDSAVYLCASSISARADLYEQYFGPGTRLTVT.

The chain joins TRBV6-1 to TRBJ1-4; perhaps TRBD1 as D (5 bases). Germline values: CDR1 MNHNS, CDR2 SASEGT. Trimming stripped 4 bases from V and 4 bases from J, with 13 bases between. CDR3 length equals 15 residues. The CDR3 is CASSASRDRNEKLFF. Here the CDR3 DNA reads TGTGCCAGCAGTGCTTCCCGGGACCGTAATGAAAAACTGTTTTTT.

The CDR3 DNA reads TGTGCCACCAGCAGTTCCTCGGTGTGGGGGACCTGGGCTTACAATGAGCAGTTCTTC. It yields the protein CATSSSSVWGTWAYNEQFF. This chain uses TRBV15 with TRBJ2-1; perhaps D is TRBD1 or TRBD2 (5 bases each). The CDR3 runs 19 residues. The V end was cut by 3 bases, the J end by 4 bases, with 25 bases between. Germline V gene sequence: CDR1 LNHNV, CDR2 YYDKDF (reference sequence).

This rearrangement joins TRBV7-9 to TRBJ2-7; D not resolved. Germline lookup yields CDR1 SEHNR and CDR2 FQNEAQ (reference sequence). V lost 4 bases, J lost 0 bases, and 10 bases lay in between. This CDR3 is built from 14 residues. CDR3 in DNA: TGTGCCAGCAGCTCAAATAGCCTCTCCTACGAGCAGTACTTC. This translates into CASSSNSLSYEQYF.

The rearrangement joins TRBV5-6 to TRBJ2-7; no definite D call. V lost 0 bases to trimming and J lost 0 bases, with 10 bases between them. The CDR3 runs to 15 residues. Germline-derived CDR1 and CDR2 are SGHDT and YYEEEE. The CDR3 protein is CASSLAGRPSYEQYF. The CDR3 DNA reads as TGTGCCAGCAGCTTGGCCGGCAGGCCCTCCTACGAGCAGTACTTC.

The V call is TRBV27, the J call TRBJ2-4; D is perhaps TRBD2 (8 bases). This CDR3 spans 18 amino acids. Trimming removed 2 bases from V and 2 bases from J, with 19 bases in between. Germline values: CDR1 MNHEY, CDR2 SMNVEV (reference sequence). This chain's CDR3 is CASSLIGRDSVPKNIQYF. The CDR3 bases are TGTGCCAGCAGTTTAATCGGGAGGGACAGCGTTCCCAAAAACATTCAGTACTTC.

Worth noting for this clone: In the same sample, other DNA sequences code for this CDR3. This chain uses TRBV27 with TRBJ2-7; TRBD2 matches 7 bases. The CDR3 has 15 amino acids. V lost 0 bases to trimming and J lost 1 base; unmatched junction nucleotides: 3. Per germline, CDR1 MNHEY and CDR2 SMNVEV (reference sequence). The CDR3 bases are TGTGCCAGCAGTTTATCGACGGGAGGTTCCTACGAGCAGTACTTC. Encoded protein: CASSLSTGGSYEQYF.

The V and J genes are TRBV12-5 and TRBJ2-1; no clear D. V was pared by 1 base and J by 6 bases, with 4 bases between. This CDR3 contains 12 residues. The germline gives CDR1 LGHNT, CDR2 FRNRAP. CDR3 region: CASGLEGNEQFF. In DNA form, the CDR3 reads TGTGCTAGTGGTTTGGAAGGCAATGAGCAGTTCTTC.

This clone showed up just a few times. Other DNA sequences within the sample encode an identical CDR3. The chain is built from TRBV7-9 and TRBJ1-1; weak D call: TRBD1 (5 bases). V lost 4 bases and J lost 1, with 7 bases in between. The CDR3 is 13 residues long. From germline, CDR1 is SEHNR and CDR2 FQNEAQ (reference sequence). This CDR3 is CASSSGGNTEAFF. CDR3 DNA: TGTGCCAGCAGCTCGGGGGGGAACACTGAAGCTTTCTTT.

The CDR3 is CASSQQNLAKNIQYF. Written as DNA, the CDR3 is TGTGCCAGCAGCCAACAGAACTTAGCCAAAAACATTCAGTACTTC. V usage is TRBV7-8 and J usage is TRBJ2-4, with D unresolved. The CDR3 spans 15 residues. Trimming took 5 bases from V and 0 from J, leaving 11 bases between them. Per the germline V gene, CDR1 is SGHVS and CDR2 is FQNEAQ.

The chain uses TRBV14 and TRBJ1-1, with 7 bases lining up with TRBD1. The CDR3 loop spans 15 amino acids. In germline, CDR1 is SGHDN, CDR2 FVKESK. V dropped 2 bases and J dropped 0; count of bases not matched to a gene: 3. The CDR3 bases are TGTGCCAGCAGCCAACTGGGACAGCTGAACACTGAAGCTTTCTTT. Residues: CASSQLGQLNTEAFF.

The chain is built from TRBV15 and TRBJ2-3; D might be TRBD1 (7 bases). The CDR3 is 15 amino acids. V lost 6 bases and J lost 0, with 13 bases in between. Per germline, CDR1 LNHNV and CDR2 YYDKDF (reference sequence). The CDR3 is CATREGALSTDTQYF. The CDR3 DNA sequence: TGTGCCACCAGGGAGGGGGCATTGAGCACAGATACGCAGTATTTT. The full variable domain, in which reference TRBV15 and TRBJ2-3 provide the parts outside the CDR3, is DAMVIQNPRYQVTQFGKPVTLSCSQTLNHNVMYWYQQKSSQAPKLLFHYYDKDFNNEADTPDNFQSRRPNTSFCFLDIRSPGLGDTAMYLCATREGALSTDTQYFGPGTRLTVL.

The chain has TRBV27 and TRBJ2-7; D is possibly TRBD2 (5 bases). The germline V gene has CDR1 MNHEY and CDR2 SMNVEV (reference sequence). This CDR3 is built from 16 residues. Between the trimmed V and J ends, which lost 0 bases and 4 bases, there was a span of 16 bases. CDR3 in DNA: TGTGCCAGCAGTTTATCTGTGGGAGAGCCGCCTTACGAGCAGTACTTC. Its protein product is CASSLSVGEPPYEQYF.

The chain carries TRBV27 and TRBJ2-1; a weak D match, TRBD2 (7 bases). Germline-derived CDR1 and CDR2 are MNHEY and SMNVEV (reference sequence). V was cut by 5 bases and J by 4 bases, with 21 bases left in between. CDR3 length: 17 amino acids. This CDR3 reads CASSQRTRGDPYNEQFF. CDR3 nucleotides: TGTGCCAGCAGTCAACGGACTAGGGGGGACCCATACAATGAGCAGTTCTTC.

The DNA of the CDR3 is TGTGCCAGCGGTTCCTGGGGGACAAGCTCGGTCGATGAGCAGTTCTTC. Protein: CASGSWGTSSVDEQFF. The rearrangement uses TRBV2 and TRBJ2-1; D may be TRBD1 (6 bases). Per germline, CDR1 SNHLY and CDR2 FYNNEI. CDR3 length: 16 residues. V dropped 8 bases and J dropped 8 bases, with 25 bases sitting between them.

The CDR3, as DNA: TGTGCCAGCAGCAACCCACACCTCTGGCCCTACAATGAGCAGTTCTTC. Translation: CASSNPHLWPYNEQFF. The gene calls are TRBV7-8 and TRBJ2-1; D is ambiguous. The CDR3 length is 16 residues. Trimming removed 5 bases from V and 2 bases from J, with 16 bases in between. Germline V gene data show CDR1 as SGHVS and CDR2 as FQNEAQ.

This chain joins TRBV30 and TRBJ2-1; D is undetermined. V dropped 1 base and J dropped 9 bases, with 10 bases sitting between them. This CDR3 spans 12 amino acids. Germline V gene data show CDR1 as GTSNPN and CDR2 as SVGIG (reference sequence). The CDR3 bases are TGTGCCTGGAGTGGGATCTTGGGTGAGCAGTTCTTC. Translating gives CAWSGILGEQFF.

V usage is TRBV9 and J usage is TRBJ2-1; no clear D gene. The germline V and J ends were trimmed by 4 bases and 3 bases, with 23 bases remaining between them. Germline-derived CDR1 and CDR2 are SGDLS and YYNGEE. The CDR3 extends over 18 amino acids. CDR3 coding DNA: TGTGCCAGCAGCCCCCGCGGTGCTAGTCGTGTAGACTACAATGAGCAGTTCTTC. The encoded protein is CASSPRGASRVDYNEQFF. Variable domain in full (rest from reference TRBV9 and TRBJ2-1): DSGVTQTPKHLITATGQRVTLRCSPRSGDLSVYWYQQSLDQGLQFLIQYYNGEERAKGNILERFSAQQFPDLHSELNLSSLELGDSALYFCASSPRGASRVDYNEQFFGPGTRLTVL.

Of note for this clone: Sequence at one end of the junction differs from germline and may be a read error. The chain is built from TRBV7-7 and TRBJ2-5; 13 bases fit TRBD2. Germline loops: CDR1 SSHAT, CDR2 FNYEAQ (reference sequence). The CDR3 is 17 residues long. This CDR3 reads CASSFSPGLAGQETQYF. CDR3 coding DNA: TGTGCTAGCAGCTTTTCGCCGGGACTAGCGGGACAAGAGACCCAGTACTTC.

V gene TRBV5-1 combines with J gene TRBJ2-7, with 7 bases matching TRBD2. Trimming took 1 base from V and 5 from J; bases not matched to a gene: 6. Looked up from germline, CDR1 is SGHRS and CDR2 is YFSETQ. The CDR3 extends over 14 amino acids. The CDR3 DNA sequence: TGCGCCAGCAGCTTGCGCGGGAGTCTTGACGAGCAGTACTTC. The encoded protein is CASSLRGSLDEQYF.

The V gene is TRBV5-1, the J gene TRBJ2-1; perhaps TRBD1 as D (5 bases). In germline, CDR1 is SGHRS, CDR2 YFSETQ. The CDR3 runs 12 residues. Between the trimmed V and J ends, which lost 0 bases and 7 bases, there was a span of 5 bases. CDR3 protein: CASSLEGNEQFF. CDR3 coding DNA: TGCGCCAGCAGCTTGGAGGGGAATGAGCAGTTCTTC.

This chain joins TRBV7-7 and TRBJ2-5, with D perhaps matching TRBD1 (7 bases). The CDR3 has 15 amino acids. Germline CDR1 is SSHAT and CDR2 is FNYEAQ (reference sequence). V lost 5 bases and J 4 bases, leaving 17 bases between the germline ends. CDR3 nucleotides: TGTGCCAGCAGCCGGGAGACAGGGTATCGAGAGACCCAGTACTTC. It translates to CASSRETGYRETQYF.